The clone carrying this TCR beta chain was picked up a small number of times. Its antigen is not identified. General study findings and limits: The larger-cohort validation was restricted to a single TCR beta V-J rearrangement rather than whole repertoires. The TCR gene usage of tumor memory CD4+ T cells clustered together with blood and lymph node memory CD4+ cells and with lymph node naive CD4+ cells.

Full-length variable regions came from constant-region reverse primers plus semi-nested Nested Universal Primer A PCR. One entry per CDR3 protein, called by TCRdb with MiXCR from the 5' RACE reads. The table includes about 57,000 distinct CDR3 sequences, more than 25% detected once. Memory CD4+ cells were defined as CD4+CD45RO+CD25-. Specimen: tumor-infiltrating memory CD4+ T cells sorted from the breast tumor. Regarding subset: memory CD4+ T cells, CD4+CD45RO+CD25-. The receptor's source is a female donor with breast cancer.

The CDR3 reads CASSRTASSYEQYF. The CDR3 DNA reads TGCGCCAGCAGCAGGACGGCAAGCTCCTACGAGCAGTACTTC. J is TRBJ2-7 and V is TRBV5-1; unclear D gene. The V gene's germline CDR1 is SGHRS and CDR2 YFSETQ. This CDR3 has 14 residues. Trimming took off 4 bases at V and 0 bases at J, with 11 bases between the two ends. The whole variable domain, filled in from reference TRBV5-1 and TRBJ2-7, reads KAGVTQTPRYLIKTRGQQVTLSCSPISGHRSVSWYQQTPGQGLQFLFEYFSETQRNKGNFPGRFSGRQFSNSRSEMNVSTLELGDSALYLCASSRTASSYEQYFGPGTRLTVT.